This TCR beta chain emerged from a study of cytomegalovirus exposure and HLA in healthy donors. Use of 60 Vbeta and 13 Jbeta primers characterized the PCR. The protocol was immunoSEQ multiplex PCR, while the TCRdb copy is restricted to in-frame clones and leaves out a portion. The sample contains approximately 210,000 clones, about four fifths of which appear only once. Germline V lookup: CDR1 LNHDA, CDR2 SQIVND (reference sequence). The CDR3 is 13 amino acids. The germline V and J ends were trimmed by 5 bases and 4 bases, with 12 bases remaining between them. Study-wide results and caveats: Highly shared sequence variants in one cluster were likely a sequencing artifact. Sequencing depth across donors, presence/absence analyses assumed, was roughly uniform.

In the case of this clone: What it binds is unknown.

This TCR came from a girl between 5 and 17 years old in good health and CMV-seropositive. The sample consisted of PBMCs. The rearrangement uses TRBV19 and TRBJ2-7; D is possibly TRBD1 (7 bases). This CDR3 reads CASSAGQWYEQYF. The CDR3 DNA reads TGTGCCAGTAGTGCGGGACAGTGGTACGAGCAGTACTTC.